Each of the 7 T cell receptor beta chains below was sequenced from the same sample in a study of T cell changes during pregnancy in multiple sclerosis. Assay: immunoSEQ multiplex PCR; the TCRdb copy retains only in-frame clones and omits some. This table holds 80,000 to 95,000 clones, roughly 96% found once. The source material was peripheral blood, sampled in the second trimester of pregnancy. The receptors derive from a female donor with multiple sclerosis, enrolled in a pregnancy study.

This clone was counted once. This chain links TRBV2 with TRBJ2-7; TRBD2 might be the D (6 bases). Germline V lookup: CDR1 SNHLY, CDR2 FYNNEI. The CDR3 spans 16 residues. The germline V and J ends were trimmed by 5 bases and 3 bases, with 20 bases remaining between them. CDR3 loop: CASSPRVRRDNYEQYF. CDR3 bases: TGTGCCAGCAGTCCTCGGGTCCGGCGGGATAACTACGAGCAGTACTTC.

This chain connects TRBV10-2 to TRBJ2-7; 7 bases are a match to TRBD1. Trimming at V came to 5 bases and at J to 0 bases, leaving 10 bases not matched to a gene. The length of the CDR3 is 16 residues. The germline CDR1 and CDR2 sequences are WSHSY and SAAADI. The CDR3 region is CASSSMDRRTSYEQYF. The DNA of the CDR3 is TGCGCCAGCAGTTCAATGGACAGGCGCACCTCCTACGAGCAGTACTTC.

The J gene is TRBJ2-7, the V gene TRBV5-1, with 9 bases identical to TRBD2. Trimming at V came to 2 bases and at J to 3 bases, leaving 9 bases not matched to a gene. Looked up from germline, CDR1 is SGHRS and CDR2 is YFSETQ. The CDR3 sequence is 16 residues long. The CDR3 here is CASSLALAGPSYEQYF. The DNA of the CDR3 is TGCGCCAGCAGCTTAGCACTAGCGGGCCCTAGCTACGAGCAGTACTTC.

This clone was counted a single time. This chain's CDR3 is CASSQSVGGGAEKLFF. DNA for the CDR3: TGCGCCAGCAGTCAATCGGTCGGAGGGGGCGCCGAAAAACTGTTTTTT. The chain employs TRBV23-1 and TRBJ1-4; 7 bases are shared with TRBD1. TRBV23-1 is known as an ORF, though its function is uncertain. The CDR3 spans 16 residues. The J segment lost 8 bases and the V segment lost 0 bases, leaving 9 bases of the junction unmatched.

This chain joins TRBV5-1 and TRBJ2-3; no firm D call. The CDR3 is 14 amino acids. Germline values: CDR1 SGHRS, CDR2 YFSETQ. Trimming left V 4 bases short and J 0 bases short, with 9 bases between. CDR3 sequence reads: CASSQRASTDTQYF. The CDR3 bases are TGCGCCAGCAGCCAGCGAGCTAGCACAGATACGCAGTATTTT.

The chain uses TRBV14 and TRBJ1-2; 10 bases fit TRBD1. V gave up 4 bases and J gave up 6 bases; unmatched junction bases: 8. Germline V gene data show CDR1 as SGHDN and CDR2 as FVKESK. The CDR3 is 15 residues long. The chain's CDR3 is CASSLLGTGENGYTF. The DNA for the CDR3 is TGTGCCAGCAGCCTATTGGGGACAGGGGAGAATGGCTACACCTTC.

This chain uses TRBV7-9 with TRBJ1-4, with no clear D. Looked up from germline, CDR1 is SEHNR and CDR2 is FQNEAQ (reference sequence). The CDR3 totals 13 residues. Trimming took off 3 bases at V and 8 bases at J, with 10 bases between the two ends. CDR3 sequence reads: CASSLEITEKLFF. In nucleotides, the CDR3 is TGTGCCAGCAGCTTGGAGATAACCGAAAAACTGTTTTTT.